Detailed here is one T cell receptor (beta chain). Its cognate antigen is unknown. The data originate from a study of identical twins. Study-wide findings and caveats: Cord blood beta clonotypes present at high abundance carried fewer insertions; no such pattern appeared in memory repertoires. Invariant T cells like MAIT and iNKT could partly confound the zero-insertion analyses.

Via MiXCR, TCRdb re-called the 5' RACE reads, giving one row per CDR3 protein. The profile shows about 460,000 distinct CDR3 sequences, 12% to 15% of them singletons. The germline V gene encodes CDR1 SGHRS and CDR2 YFSETQ. Trimming left V 4 bases short and J 4 bases short, with 15 bases between. The CDR3 is 16 amino acids. The sample was also linked to a second study, of yellow fever vaccine responses in identical twins.

The sequencing sample was made of CD4+ T cells sorted from blood. The rearrangement links TRBV5-1 to TRBJ2-6; D unresolved. This TCR came from a woman aged 18-30 years in good health. CDR3: CASSLPAGDGANVLTF. Written as DNA, the CDR3 is TGCGCCAGCAGCCTACCGGCTGGCGACGGGGCCAACGTCCTGACTTTC.